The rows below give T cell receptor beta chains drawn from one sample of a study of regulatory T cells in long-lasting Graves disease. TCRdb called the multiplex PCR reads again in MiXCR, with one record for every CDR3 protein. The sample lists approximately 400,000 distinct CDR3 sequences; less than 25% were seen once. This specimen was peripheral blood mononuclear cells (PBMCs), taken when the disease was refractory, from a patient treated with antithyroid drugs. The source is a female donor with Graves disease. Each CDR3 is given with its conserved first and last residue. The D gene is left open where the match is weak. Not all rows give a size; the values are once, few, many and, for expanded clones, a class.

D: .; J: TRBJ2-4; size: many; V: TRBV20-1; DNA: TGCAGTGCTGTTAATGCCTCCCAAGCCAAAAACATTCAGTACTTC; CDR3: CSAVNASQAKNIQYF
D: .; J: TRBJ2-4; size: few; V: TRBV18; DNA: TGTGCCAGCTCACCACAGGGGACCAAAAACATTCAGTACTTC; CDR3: CASSPQGTKNIQYF
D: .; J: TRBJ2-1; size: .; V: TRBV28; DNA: TGTGCCAGCAGCGTAGCACTACCAGCGAACTACAATGAGCAGTTCTTC; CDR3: CASSVALPANYNEQFF
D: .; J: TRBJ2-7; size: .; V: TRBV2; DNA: TGTGCCAGCACAGGGTCATCTTCCTACGAGCAGTACTTC; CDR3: CASTGSSSYEQYF
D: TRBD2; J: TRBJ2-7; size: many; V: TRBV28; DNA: TGTGCCAGCAGTTCGCACGGACTAGCGGGAGTTGCATACGAGCAGTACTTC; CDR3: CASSSHGLAGVAYEQYF
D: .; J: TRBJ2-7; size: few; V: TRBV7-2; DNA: TGTGCCAGCAGCTCCCAGGGGAGATTCGAGCAGTACTTC; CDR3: CASSSQGRFEQYF
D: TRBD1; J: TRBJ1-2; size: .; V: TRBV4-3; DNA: TGCGCCAGCAGCCAAGTGACAGGGGGTAACTATGGCTACACCTTC; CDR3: CASSQVTGGNYGYTF
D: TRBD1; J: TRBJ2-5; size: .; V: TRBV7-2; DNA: TGTGCCAGCAGCCCACGCCCTCAAACCGGGACAGCCCCAGAGACCCAGTACTTC; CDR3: CASSPRPQTGTAPETQYF
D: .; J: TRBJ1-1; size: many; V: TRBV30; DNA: TGTGCCTGGAGTGTGCGCTGGGAGTGGACTGAAGCTTTCTTT; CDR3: CAWSVRWEWTEAFF
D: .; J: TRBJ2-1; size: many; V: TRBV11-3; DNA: TGTGCCAGCAGCCTTGAGGCTACCTACAATGAGCAGTTCTTC; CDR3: CASSLEATYNEQFF
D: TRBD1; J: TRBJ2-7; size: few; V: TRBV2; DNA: TGTGCCAGCAGTGAAAGGGGACAGGGGGTCGACGAGCAGTACTTC; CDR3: CASSERGQGVDEQYF
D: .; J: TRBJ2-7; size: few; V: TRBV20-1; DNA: TGCAGTGCTGGACGGGATATAAACTACGAGCAGTACTTC; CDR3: CSAGRDINYEQYF
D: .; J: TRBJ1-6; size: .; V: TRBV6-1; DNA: TGTGCCAGCAAAGAAGACGAGCATTCACCCCTCCACTTT; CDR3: CASKEDEHSPLHF
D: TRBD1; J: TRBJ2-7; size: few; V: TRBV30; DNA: TGTGCCTGGACCGGGACAGTGGCCTACGAGCAGTACTTC; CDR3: CAWTGTVAYEQYF
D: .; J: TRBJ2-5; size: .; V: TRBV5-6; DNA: TGTGCCAGCAGCTTGTCTGCGTACCAAGAGACCCAGTACTTC; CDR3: CASSLSAYQETQYF
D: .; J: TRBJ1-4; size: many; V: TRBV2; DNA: TGTGCCAGCTACCCAGGGATAGGGGATGAAAAACTGTTTTTT; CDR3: CASYPGIGDEKLFF
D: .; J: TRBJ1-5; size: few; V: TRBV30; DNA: TGTGCCTGGAGCGGACATGTTAGTCAGCCCCAGCATTTT; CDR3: CAWSGHVSQPQHF
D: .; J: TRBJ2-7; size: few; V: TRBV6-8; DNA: TGTGCCAGTGGTAAAACAGGGACCTACGAGCAGTACTTC; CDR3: CASGKTGTYEQYF
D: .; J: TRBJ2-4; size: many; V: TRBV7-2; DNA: TGTGCCAGCAGCTTAGCCCCGGGAAACATTCAGTACTTC; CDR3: CASSLAPGNIQYF
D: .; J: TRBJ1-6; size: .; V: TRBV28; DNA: TGTGCCAGCAGTGGCCCCTATGATAATTCACCCCTCCACTTT; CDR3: CASSGPYDNSPLHF
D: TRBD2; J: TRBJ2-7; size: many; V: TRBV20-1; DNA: TGCAGTGCTTTCAGCGGGACTAGCGACTACGAGCAGTACTTC; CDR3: CSAFSGTSDYEQYF
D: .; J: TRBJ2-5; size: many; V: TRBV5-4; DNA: TGTGCCAGCAGTGGGGGCTCCGAAGAGACCCAGTACTTC; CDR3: CASSGGSEETQYF
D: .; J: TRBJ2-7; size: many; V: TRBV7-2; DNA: TGTGCCAGCAGCTTCGGCCGAACCCCCTACGAGCAGTACTTC; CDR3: CASSFGRTPYEQYF
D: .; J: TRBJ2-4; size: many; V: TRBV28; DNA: TGTGCCAGCAGTTTGAGTGGAGGAGGGGACATTCAGTACTTC; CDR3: CASSLSGGGDIQYF
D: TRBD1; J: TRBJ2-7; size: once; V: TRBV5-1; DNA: TGCGCCAGCAGCATTAGGACAGGGGGAGAGTACGAGCAGTACTTC; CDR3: CASSIRTGGEYEQYF
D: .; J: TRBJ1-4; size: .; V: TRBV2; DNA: TGTGCCAGCAGTGCCGGGATTAACGGAAAACTGTTTTTT; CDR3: CASSAGINGKLFF
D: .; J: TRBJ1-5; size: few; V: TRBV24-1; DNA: TGTGCCACCAGTGATGGACATCCCAATCAGCCCCAGCATTTT; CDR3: CATSDGHPNQPQHF
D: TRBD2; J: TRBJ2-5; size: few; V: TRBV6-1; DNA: TGTGCCAGCAGTCTAGGACTAGCGGGATCAGTTGAGACCCAGTACTTC; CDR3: CASSLGLAGSVETQYF
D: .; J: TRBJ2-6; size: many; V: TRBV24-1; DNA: TGTGCCATCGGGACCGATGAGACTAACTCTGGGGCCAACGTCCTGACTTTC; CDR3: CAIGTDETNSGANVLTF
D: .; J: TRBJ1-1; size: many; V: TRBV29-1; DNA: TGCAGCGTTGAGTTCGGGGGATGGAGCACTGAAGCTTTCTTT; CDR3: CSVEFGGWSTEAFF
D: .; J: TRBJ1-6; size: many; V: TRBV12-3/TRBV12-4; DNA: TGTGCCAGCATACTAGGGGGGAACTATAATTCACCCCTCCACTTT; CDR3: CASILGGNYNSPLHF